These 29 T cell receptor beta chains were all obtained from the same sample, sequenced in a study of shared clonotypes between healthy human individuals. The data were produced by immunoSEQ multiplex PCR, yet TCRdb's version contains in-frame clones alone and is incomplete. This sample has some 1,100,000 clones, with about 84% found just once. Sequences were obtained from memory CD4+ T cells from PBMCs. Subset reported: CD45RA-negative fraction. These receptors were obtained from a young man in good health. Some clones in this sample may be carry-over from other donors' samples.

A few counts support this clone. Other DNA sequences in this sample translate to the same CDR3. This chain joins TRBV27 and TRBJ1-6; TRBD1 agrees at 8 bases. The CDR3 spans 14 residues. Germline values: CDR1 MNHEY, CDR2 SMNVEV (reference sequence). V trimming: 5 bases; J trimming: 10 bases; junction bases outside the gene matches: 7. CDR3 loop: CASSLDRGYSPLHF. The CDR3 DNA reads TGTGCCAGCAGTCTAGACAGGGGATACTCACCCCTCCACTTT.

The chain employs TRBV9 and TRBJ1-3; 7 bases line up with TRBD1. V shed 0 bases and J 0 bases; nucleotides not matched to a gene: 9. CDR1 SGDLS and CDR2 YYNGEE come from the germline V gene. This CDR3 region has 18 residues. CDR3 sequence: CASSVAGAGGYSGNTIYF. CDR3 DNA: TGTGCCAGCAGCGTAGCAGGAGCAGGGGGGTACTCTGGAAACACCATATATTTT.

The rearrangement joins TRBV2 to TRBJ2-1; maybe TRBD2 (6 bases). The length of the CDR3 is 15 residues. Trimming removed 4 bases at V and 8 bases at J, with 18 bases between. In germline, CDR1 is SNHLY, CDR2 FYNNEI. Here the CDR3 DNA reads TGTGCCAGCAGTGTGGTGGGAGGACCGCTCGATGAGCAGTTCTTC. It encodes CASSVVGGPLDEQFF. Complete variable domain (other parts from reference TRBV2 and TRBJ2-1): EPEVTQTPSHQVTQMGQEVILRCVPISNHLYFYWYRQILGQKVEFLVSFYNNEISEKSEIFDDQFSVERPDGSNFTLKIRSTKLEDSAMYFCASSVVGGPLDEQFFGPGTRLTVL.

This chain connects TRBV29-1 to TRBJ2-1; D might be TRBD1 or TRBD2, each matching 6 bases. The CDR3 is 13 residues long. In germline, CDR1 is SQVTM, CDR2 ANQGSEA. V gave up 4 bases and J gave up 7 bases, with 14 bases separating them. In nucleotides, the CDR3 is TGCAGCGTTGCGGGGGCGAGTTGGAATGAGCAGTTCTTC. The encoded protein is CSVAGASWNEQFF.

This chain connects TRBV2 to TRBJ2-7, with D uncertain. V lost 4 bases to trimming and J lost 9 bases, with 10 bases between them. Germline V gene sequence: CDR1 SNHLY, CDR2 FYNNEI. The CDR3 consists of 11 residues. The CDR3 sequence is CASSGRGPQYF. DNA for the CDR3: TGTGCCAGCAGTGGGAGAGGACCGCAGTACTTC. Full variable domain (outside the CDR3, taken from reference TRBV2 and TRBJ2-7): EPEVTQTPSHQVTQMGQEVILRCVPISNHLYFYWYRQILGQKVEFLVSFYNNEISEKSEIFDDQFSVERPDGSNFTLKIRSTKLEDSAMYFCASSGRGPQYFGPGTRLTVT.

The chain couples TRBV29-1 to TRBJ1-1; TRBD1 matches 11 bases. The CDR3 contains 13 residues. Germline loops: CDR1 SQVTM, CDR2 ANQGSEA. With 7 bases clipped from V and 4 bases from J, the junction kept 5 bases outside the gene matches. CDR3 bases: TGCAGCGCGGACAGGGGGCGGTTCACTGAAGCTTTCTTT. Residues: CSADRGRFTEAFF. The entire variable domain, with the rest obtained from reference TRBV29-1 and TRBJ1-1, is as follows: SAVISQKPSRDICQRGTSLTIQCQVDSQVTMMFWYRQQPGQSLTLIATANQGSEATYESGFVIDKFPISRPNLTFSTLTVSNMSPEDSSIYLCSADRGRFTEAFFGQGTRLTVV.

As to this clone: Distinct nucleotide sequences in the sample also encode this CDR3. The chain joins TRBV9 to TRBJ2-7; TRBD1 agrees at 9 bases. Germline V gene lookup returns CDR1 SGDLS and CDR2 YYNGEE. The CDR3 totals 11 residues. Unmatched junction bases numbered 0, after V lost 7 bases and J lost 4 bases. The CDR3 nucleotides are TGTGCCAGCGGACAGGGGTACGAGCAGTACTTC. Translating it yields CASGQGYEQYF.

The chain joins TRBV29-1 to TRBJ2-1; no firm D call. Deletions cut 4 bases from V and 9 bases from J, with 16 bases between. The V gene's germline CDR1 is SQVTM and CDR2 ANQGSEA. The CDR3 totals 13 residues. CDR3 loop: CSVGDWGFREQFF. CDR3 DNA: TGCAGCGTTGGTGACTGGGGATTTCGTGAGCAGTTCTTC.

V usage is TRBV5-1 and J usage is TRBJ2-6; possibly TRBD2 for D (5 bases). The CDR3 covers 16 residues. CDR1 and CDR2 from the germline V gene are SGHRS and YFSETQ. The V end lost 2 bases, the J end lost 0 bases, and 9 bases lay between the germline ends. The CDR3 protein is CASSLGGLSGANVLTF. CDR3 bases: TGCGCCAGCAGCTTAGGAGGCCTCTCTGGGGCCAACGTCCTGACTTTC.

The rearrangement links TRBV27 to TRBJ2-1; the D gene is possibly TRBD2 (6 bases). Trimming pared 10 bases from V and 4 bases from J, leaving 14 bases between. This CDR3 contains 13 residues. Germline CDR1 is MNHEY and CDR2 is SMNVEV (reference sequence). The CDR3 sequence: CATSRTTYNEQFF. The CDR3 region has the DNA TGTGCCACCAGCCGGACTACTTACAATGAGCAGTTCTTC.

Regarding this clone: Relative to the germline gene, one junction end is altered; a read error may explain this. The chain has TRBV29-1 and TRBJ1-2, with D maybe TRBD1 (6 bases). CDR3 length: 11 amino acids. The germline CDR1 and CDR2 sequences are SQVTM and ANQGSEA. CDR3: CSVGTNYGNTF. The DNA for the CDR3 is TGCAGCGTCGGGACAAACTATGGCAACACCTTC.

A single count supports this clone. The chain carries TRBV30 and TRBJ2-5; possibly TRBD2 for D (5 bases). The length of the CDR3 is 16 residues. The germline CDR1 and CDR2 sequences are GTSNPN and SVGIG (reference sequence). The V and J ends lost 3 bases and 2 bases respectively, with 19 bases between them. The CDR3 sequence is CAWSGIGWRRQETQYF. The CDR3 DNA sequence: TGTGCCTGGAGCGGGATAGGATGGCGCCGACAAGAGACCCAGTACTTC.

This clone occurred a few times. The rearrangement uses TRBV5-4 and TRBJ2-5; 7 bases are a match to TRBD1. CDR1 and CDR2 (germline): SGHNT, YYREEE (reference sequence). The trim removed 5 bases at V and 2 bases at J, leaving 6 bases unmatched. The CDR3 sequence is 14 residues long. The CDR3 spells CASSAGGVQETQYF. As DNA, the CDR3 is TGTGCCAGCAGTGCAGGGGGAGTACAAGAGACCCAGTACTTC.

The J gene is TRBJ1-6, the V gene TRBV30; 7 nucleotides align to TRBD1. The CDR3 loop spans 16 amino acids. V lost 2 bases, J lost 9 bases, and 13 bases stayed unmatched. Germline CDR1 reads GTSNPN; CDR2 reads SVGIG (reference sequence). The CDR3 bases are TGTGCCTGGAGTAGGGACAGCTTTGTATCGGGTTCACCCCTCCACTTT. This sequence encodes CAWSRDSFVSGSPLHF.

The rearrangement uses TRBV4-1 and TRBJ2-7; the D call may be TRBD1 or TRBD2 (5 bases each). CDR1 and CDR2 from the germline V gene are MGHRA and YSYEKL. This CDR3 spans 15 amino acids. V was clipped by 1 base and J by 3 bases, with 13 bases between them. CDR3 DNA: TGCGCCAGCAGCCAAGTCGGGGATAGGGGCTACGAGCAGTACTTC. Translation gives CASSQVGDRGYEQYF.

A few counts support this clone. This CDR3 reads CASSFSGSRETQYF. CDR3 nucleotides: TGTGCCAGCAGCTTCTCAGGGTCCAGGGAGACCCAGTACTTC. The J gene is TRBJ2-5, the V gene TRBV5-4; the D gene is possibly TRBD1 (5 bases). This CDR3 is built from 14 residues. CDR1 and CDR2 from the germline V gene are SGHNT and YYREEE (reference sequence). The ends were cut back, 2 bases at V and 5 bases at J, with 13 bases in the middle.

The CDR3 loop reads CASSFGRTYEQYF. For the CDR3, the DNA is TGTGCCAGCAGCTTCGGCCGTACCTACGAGCAGTACTTC. The V call is TRBV7-6, the J call TRBJ2-7; no clear D. Germline CDR1 and CDR2: SGHVS and FNYEAQ. Trimming shortened V by 3 bases and J by 2 bases, and 8 bases separated the two germline ends. The CDR3 loop spans 13 amino acids.

This chain uses TRBV20-1 with TRBJ2-7, with D perhaps TRBD1 (6 bases). This CDR3 is built from 11 residues. Trimming cost V 7 bases and J 3 bases, with 10 bases left between them. Germline V gene data show CDR1 as DFQATT and CDR2 as SNEGSKA (reference sequence). The CDR3 nucleotides read TGCAGTGTTGAGGGGGTCTACGAGCAGTACTTC. Translating it yields CSVEGVYEQYF.

This rearrangement joins TRBV6-5 to TRBJ2-5, with D possibly TRBD1 on 6 matching bases. The germline gives CDR1 MNHEY, CDR2 SVGAGI. This CDR3 has 12 amino acids. V lost 10 bases to trimming and J lost 1 base, with 10 bases between them. The DNA of the CDR3 is TGTGCCACCCAGGACAGCCAAGAGACCCAGTACTTC. Encoded protein: CATQDSQETQYF.

The chain recombines TRBV7-2 with TRBJ2-1; tentative D call: TRBD1 (6 bases). Germline CDR1 reads SGHTA; CDR2 reads FQGNSA. CDR3 length: 15 amino acids. The V end lost 1 base, the J end lost 6 bases, and 13 bases lay between the germline ends. Here the CDR3 reads CASSLGGGSGNEQFF. In DNA form, the CDR3 reads TGTGCCAGCAGCTTAGGAGGGGGATCGGGCAATGAGCAGTTCTTC. Full variable domain (remainder filled in from reference TRBV7-2 and TRBJ2-1): GAGVSQSPSNKVTEKGKDVELRCDPISGHTALYWYRQSLGQGLEFLIYFQGNSAPDKSGLPSDRFSAERTGGSVSTLTIQRTQQEDSAVYLCASSLGGGSGNEQFFGPGTRLTVL.

CDR3 amino acids: CASSEEGWGYNEQFF. The DNA of the CDR3 is TGTGCCAGCAGTGAAGAAGGGTGGGGCTACAATGAGCAGTTCTTC. The V call is TRBV6-1, the J call TRBJ2-1, with D hard to call. The CDR3 totals 15 residues. Germline values: CDR1 MNHNS, CDR2 SASEGT. V was pared by 1 base and J by 3 bases, with 10 bases between.

The chain uses TRBV19 and TRBJ1-2; D not resolved. V was shortened by 7 bases and J by 2 bases, with 14 bases between the two germline ends. This CDR3 spans 14 amino acids. Germline V gives CDR1 LNHDA, CDR2 SQIVND (reference sequence). This CDR3 is CASNREGMNYGYTF. The CDR3 DNA is TGTGCCAGTAATCGAGAGGGTATGAACTATGGCTACACCTTC.

The V gene is TRBV25-1, the J gene TRBJ2-5; D possibly corresponds to TRBD2 (6 bases). Germline assignment: CDR1 MGHDK and CDR2 SYGVNS. Trimming took 3 bases from V and 0 from J, leaving 11 bases between them. This CDR3 has 15 residues. As DNA, the CDR3 is TGTGCCAGCAGTGATTCGCGGGGTTACCAAGAGACCCAGTACTTC. Translation gives CASSDSRGYQETQYF.

This clone was picked up a small number of times. The genes are TRBV5-8 and TRBJ2-5; D gene unclear. V shed 1 base and J shed 5 bases, with 15 bases lying between them. The length of the CDR3 is 15 residues. The germline V gene encodes CDR1 SGHTS and CDR2 YDEGEE. Here the CDR3 DNA reads TGTGCCAGCAGCTTGATCTTGAAGCAGTGGGAGACCCAGTACTTC. This gives the protein CASSLILKQWETQYF.

This rearrangement joins TRBV5-1 to TRBJ1-1; 9 bases are shared with TRBD1. The CDR3 is 16 amino acids. Germline V gene data show CDR1 as SGHRS and CDR2 as YFSETQ. Trimming at V came to 4 bases and at J to 3 bases, leaving 10 bases not matched to a gene. DNA for the CDR3: TGCGCCAGCAGCACCGGGACAGGGTCGGGGGACACTGAAGCTTTCTTT. This encodes CASSTGTGSGDTEAFF.

The rearrangement uses TRBV2 and TRBJ2-3, with 7 bases lining up with TRBD1. The CDR3 has 16 amino acids. The trim removed 4 bases at V and 0 bases at J, leaving 7 bases unmatched. CDR1 is SNHLY and CDR2 is FYNNEI in the germline V gene. The CDR3 loop reads CASSGRTGSSTDTQYF. CDR3 sequence (DNA): TGTGCCAGCAGTGGGAGGACAGGTTCTAGCACAGATACGCAGTATTTT.

This chain joins TRBV6-5 and TRBJ2-7; tentative D call: TRBD2 (5 bases). The germline V and J ends were trimmed by 5 bases and 7 bases, with 12 bases remaining between them. This CDR3 is 12 amino acids long. CDR1 is MNHEY, CDR2 SVGAGI, per germline. The CDR3 sequence is CASSPSTGEQYF. The DNA of the CDR3 is TGTGCCAGCAGTCCTAGTACGGGGGAGCAGTACTTC.

The rearrangement links TRBV5-4 to TRBJ1-3, with D perhaps matching TRBD1 (6 bases). This CDR3 contains 17 residues. Trimming left V 0 bases short and J 1 base short, with 14 bases between. Germline V gives CDR1 SGHNT, CDR2 YYREEE (reference sequence). In nucleotides, the CDR3 is TGTGCCAGCAGCTTGGCCGGGACAAAAACTTCTGGAAACACCATATATTTT. This codes for CASSLAGTKTSGNTIYF.

In regard to this clone: The same CDR3 arises from other DNA sequences in this sample as well. This rearrangement joins TRBV7-9 to TRBJ1-2, with 9 bases identical to TRBD1. The germline gives CDR1 SEHNR, CDR2 FQNEAQ (reference sequence). After removal of 5 bases from V and 4 bases from J, the junction contained 2 bases not matched to a gene. The CDR3 contains 13 residues. The CDR3 sequence is CASSLGQGYGYTF. The CDR3 DNA reads TGTGCCAGCAGCCTGGGACAGGGCTATGGCTACACCTTC.